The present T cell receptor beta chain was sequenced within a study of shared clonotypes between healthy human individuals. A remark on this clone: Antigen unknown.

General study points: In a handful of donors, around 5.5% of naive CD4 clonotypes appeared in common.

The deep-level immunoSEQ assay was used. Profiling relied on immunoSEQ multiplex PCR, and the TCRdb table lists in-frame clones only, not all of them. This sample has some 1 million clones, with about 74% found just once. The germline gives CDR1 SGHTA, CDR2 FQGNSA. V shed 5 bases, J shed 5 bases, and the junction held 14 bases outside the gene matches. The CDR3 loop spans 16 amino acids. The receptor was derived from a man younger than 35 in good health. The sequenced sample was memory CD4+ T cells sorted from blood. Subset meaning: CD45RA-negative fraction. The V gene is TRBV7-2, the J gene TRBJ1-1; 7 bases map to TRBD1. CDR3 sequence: CASSPPGDSLLTEAFF. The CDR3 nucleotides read TGTGCCAGCAGCCCCCCCGGGGACAGCTTGCTTACTGAAGCTTTCTTT. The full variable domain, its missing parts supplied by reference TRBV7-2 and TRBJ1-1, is GAGVSQSPSNKVTEKGKDVELRCDPISGHTALYWYRQSLGQGLEFLIYFQGNSAPDKSGLPSDRFSAERTGGSVSTLTIQRTQQEDSAVYLCASSPPGDSLLTEAFFGQGTRLTVV.